A selection of T cell receptor beta chains follows, all from one sample in a study of cytomegalovirus exposure and HLA in healthy donors. Assay used: immunoSEQ multiplex PCR; TCRdb lists only in-frame clones, some missing. Here the sample spans about 90,000 clones, under 80% being singletons. Sequencing was performed on PBMCs. The source is a young man in good health and CMV-seropositive. CDR3s include the opening cysteine and the closing phenylalanine or tryptophan. D genes are given only for firm matches. Size is omitted from some rows. Given values are once, few, many or a class for expanded clones.

V,D,size,J,CDR3,DNA
TRBV5-1,NA,NA,TRBJ1-2,CASSLRHPGGYTF,TGCGCCAGCAGCTTAAGGCACCCAGGAGGCTACACCTTC
TRBV6-1,NA,NA,TRBJ1-1,CASSYGATEAFF,TGTGCCAGCAGTTATGGGGCCACTGAAGCTTTCTTT
TRBV25-1,TRBD2,NA,TRBJ2-3,CASSEFGLAGRTDTQYF,TGTGCCAGCAGTGAATTTGGGCTAGCGGGCCGCACAGATACGCAGTATTTT
TRBV28,TRBD1,NA,TRBJ2-7,CASSITGTAYF,TGTGCCAGCAGTATAACCGGGACAGCCTACTTC
TRBV2,NA,NA,TRBJ1-5,CASSEVRNSNQPQHF,TGTGCCAGCAGTGAAGTGAGGAATAGCAATCAGCCCCAGCATTTT
TRBV7-9,TRBD1,NA,TRBJ1-1,CASSSPDREGTEAFF,TGTGCCAGCAGCTCCCCGGACAGGGAGGGGACTGAAGCTTTCTTT
TRBV5-1,TRBD1,NA,TRBJ1-2,CASSSDGTGLYGYTF,TGCGCCAGCAGCTCTGACGGGACAGGGTTATATGGCTACACCTTC
TRBV5-6,TRBD2,NA,TRBJ2-2,CASSHGLAGGLGTGELFF,TGTGCCAGCAGCCACGGATTAGCGGGGGGGCTAGGTACCGGGGAGCTGTTTTTT
TRBV9,TRBD1,NA,TRBJ1-3,CASSVMAGGAGNTIYF,TGTGCCAGCAGCGTAATGGCAGGGGGCGCGGGAAACACCATATATTTT
TRBV25-1,TRBD1,NA,TRBJ1-1,CASKGQGVMNTEAFF,TGTGCCAGCAAAGGACAGGGGGTCATGAACACTGAAGCTTTCTTT
TRBV11-3,NA,NA,TRBJ1-1,CASSDRTENTEAFF,TGTGCCAGCAGCGATCGGACAGAGAACACTGAAGCTTTCTTT
TRBV9,TRBD1,NA,TRBJ1-2,CASSSTGGGYTF,TGTGCCAGCAGCTCTACAGGGGGGGGCTACACCTTC
TRBV9,NA,NA,TRBJ2-1,CASSVEPQAREQFF,TGTGCCAGCAGCGTAGAACCCCAGGCCAGAGAGCAGTTCTTC
TRBV4-2,TRBD1,NA,TRBJ1-4,CASSQRQGDEKLFF,TGTGCCAGCAGCCAACGTCAGGGGGATGAAAAACTGTTTTTT
TRBV5-4,NA,NA,TRBJ2-7,CASRRNDLTWEQYF,TGTGCCAGCAGACGAAATGACTTAACCTGGGAGCAGTACTTC
TRBV4-1,NA,once,TRBJ1-5,CASSQEAGHSNQPQHF,TGCGCCAGCAGCCAAGAAGCGGGGCATAGCAATCAGCCCCAGCATTTT
TRBV4-2,TRBD1,few,TRBJ1-1,CASSQTRDRVDTEAFF,TGTGCCAGCAGCCAAACTAGGGACAGGGTGGACACTGAAGCTTTCTTT
TRBV6-6,TRBD2,NA,TRBJ2-5,CASSYSLAGGQETQYF,TGTGCCAGCAGTTACTCGCTAGCGGGGGGTCAAGAGACCCAGTACTTC
TRBV5-4,NA,few,TRBJ2-4,CASSPSWRSIQYF,TGTGCCAGCAGCCCCTCTTGGAGGAGCATTCAGTACTTC
TRBV7-3,TRBD2,NA,TRBJ2-2,CASSLDGLAGSTGELFF,TGTGCCAGCAGCTTAGACGGACTAGCGGGATCCACCGGGGAGCTGTTTTTT
TRBV6-1,NA,few,TRBJ1-4,CASSGTGNEKLFF,TGTGCCAGCAGTGGGACTGGAAATGAAAAACTGTTTTTT
TRBV7-9,NA,few,TRBJ1-2,CASSFPSQGGGYTF,TGTGCCAGCAGCTTCCCCTCGCAGGGTGGGGGCTACACCTTC
TRBV28,TRBD1,NA,TRBJ1-1,CASSFPDRVTEAFF,TGTGCCAGCAGTTTTCCCGACAGGGTCACTGAAGCTTTCTTT
TRBV16,TRBD1,NA,TRBJ1-2,CASSQSPTGTSYTF,TGTGCCAGCAGCCAATCCCCGACAGGGACGAGCTACACCTTC
TRBV4-2,NA,NA,TRBJ2-7,CASSQDTVSYEQYF,TGTGCCAGCAGCCAAGATACAGTGTCCTACGAGCAGTACTTC
TRBV9,TRBD2,NA,TRBJ2-7,CASSVETSGAYEQYF,TGTGCCAGCAGCGTAGAGACTAGCGGGGCCTACGAGCAGTACTTC
TRBV5-6,NA,few,TRBJ2-3,CASSPTGRRNTDTQYF,TGTGCCAGCAGCCCCACGGGGAGGCGCAACACAGATACGCAGTATTTT
TRBV4-2,NA,NA,TRBJ1-4,CASSQDSHGAPGEKLFF,TGTGCCAGCAGCCAAGATAGTCATGGGGCTCCGGGCGAAAAACTGTTTTTT
TRBV19,TRBD1,few,TRBJ1-2,CASSITGAVNYGYTF,TGTGCCAGTAGTATAACAGGGGCCGTGAACTATGGCTACACCTTC
TRBV6-1,TRBD1,NA,TRBJ2-1,CAGRGYNEQFF,TGTGCTGGCAGGGGGTACAATGAGCAGTTCTTC
TRBV4-2,TRBD2,once,TRBJ2-3,CASSRVRSTSGSFAATDTQYF,TGTGCCAGCAGCCGTGTCCGATCGACTAGCGGGAGTTTTGCGGCCACAGATACGCAGTATTTT
TRBV7-3,NA,NA,TRBJ2-7,CASSSLTRQVEGYEQYF,TGTGCCAGCAGCTCCCTAACGAGACAGGTAGAGGGGTACGAGCAGTACTTC
TRBV6-5,NA,NA,TRBJ2-1,CASSPHSLYNEQFF,TGTGCCAGCAGTCCTCACTCTCTCTACAATGAGCAGTTCTTC
TRBV9,NA,few,TRBJ1-1,CASSVGGEAFF,TGTGCCAGCAGCGTAGGAGGTGAAGCTTTCTTT
TRBV19,NA,NA,TRBJ1-1,CASSVGQQNTEAFF,TGTGCCAGTAGTGTTGGACAGCAGAACACTGAAGCTTTCTTT
TRBV6-5,TRBD1,once,TRBJ1-2,CASATGTVYGYTF,TGTGCCAGCGCCACCGGGACAGTCTATGGCTACACCTTC
TRBV6-5,TRBD1,NA,TRBJ1-1,CASSYIDRVSITEAFF,TGTGCCAGCAGTTACATAGACAGGGTATCGATCACTGAAGCTTTCTTT
TRBV9,TRBD2,NA,TRBJ2-5,CASSFLGLAGRGETQYF,TGTGCCAGCAGCTTCCTTGGACTAGCGGGCAGGGGCGAGACCCAGTACTTC
TRBV13,TRBD2,few,TRBJ2-7,CASSFPGRGGPNEQYF,TGTGCCAGCAGCTTTCCAGGACGCGGGGGTCCCAACGAGCAGTACTTC
TRBV4-2,NA,NA,TRBJ2-3,CASSLLGPTDTQYF,TGTGCCAGCAGCCTCCTTGGGCCCACAGATACGCAGTATTTT
TRBV13,NA,NA,TRBJ1-1,CASHPGVTGSTEAFF,TGTGCCAGCCACCCGGGGGTCACGGGGAGCACTGAAGCTTTCTTT
TRBV5-1,TRBD1,NA,TRBJ2-1,CASSLTGGEGNEQFF,TGCGCCAGCAGCTTAACAGGGGGCGAGGGAAATGAGCAGTTCTTC
TRBV29-1,NA,NA,TRBJ2-5,CSTLQETQYF,TGCTCTACCCTCCAAGAGACCCAGTACTTC
TRBV6-1,TRBD2,NA,TRBJ2-1,CASSEKSVGGRAGNNEQFF,TGTGCCAGCAGTGAAAAGTCAGTAGGAGGGAGGGCCGGTAACAATGAGCAGTTCTTC
TRBV4-1,NA,many,TRBJ2-6,CASSQDSSGANVLTF,TGCGCCAGCAGCCAAGACAGCTCTGGGGCCAACGTCCTGACTTTC
TRBV4-1,NA,NA,TRBJ2-5,CASSLRAGTVETQYF,TGCGCCAGCAGCCTCCGAGCAGGGACTGTGGAGACCCAGTACTTC